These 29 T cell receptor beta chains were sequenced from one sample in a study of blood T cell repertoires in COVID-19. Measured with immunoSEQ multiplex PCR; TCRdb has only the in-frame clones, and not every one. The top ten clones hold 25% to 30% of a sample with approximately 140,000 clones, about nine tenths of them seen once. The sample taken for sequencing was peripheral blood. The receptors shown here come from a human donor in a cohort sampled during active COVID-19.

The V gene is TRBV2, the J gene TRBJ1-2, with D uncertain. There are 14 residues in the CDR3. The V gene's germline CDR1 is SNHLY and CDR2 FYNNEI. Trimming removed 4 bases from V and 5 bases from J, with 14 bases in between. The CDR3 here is CASSGRYSNYGYTF. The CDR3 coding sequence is TGTGCCAGCAGTGGTCGGTACAGCAATTATGGCTACACCTTC.

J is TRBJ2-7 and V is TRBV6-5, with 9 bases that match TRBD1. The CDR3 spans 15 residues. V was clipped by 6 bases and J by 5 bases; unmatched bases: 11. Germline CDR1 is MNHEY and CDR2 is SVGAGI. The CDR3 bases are TGTGCCAGCAGAATATCCGGGACAGGGACCCACGAGCAGTACTTC. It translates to CASRISGTGTHEQYF.

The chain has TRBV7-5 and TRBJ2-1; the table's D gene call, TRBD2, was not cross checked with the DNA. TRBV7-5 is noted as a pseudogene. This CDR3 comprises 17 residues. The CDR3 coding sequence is TGTGTCAGAAGCTCCCGGGTCGGGGGGCTATCATACAATGAGCAGTTCTTC. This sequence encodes CVRSSRVGGLSYNEQFF.

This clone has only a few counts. Written as DNA, the CDR3 is TGCGCCAGCAGCCAAGTGGGACAGGGAGTAATGGGCAATGAGCAGTTCTTC. Translated, it gives CASSQVGQGVMGNEQFF. The chain is built from TRBV4-1 and TRBJ2-1; 9 nucleotides line up with TRBD1. The CDR3 contains 17 residues. With V trimmed by 1 base and J by 6 bases, 10 bases remained unmatched. Germline-derived CDR1 and CDR2 are MGHRA and YSYEKL.

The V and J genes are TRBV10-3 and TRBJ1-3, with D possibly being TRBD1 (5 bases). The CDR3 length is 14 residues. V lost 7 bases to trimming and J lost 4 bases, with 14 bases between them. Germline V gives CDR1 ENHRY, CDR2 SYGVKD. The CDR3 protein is CAIIDPGSGNTIYF. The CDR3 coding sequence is TGTGCCATCATAGATCCAGGGTCCGGAAACACCATATATTTT.

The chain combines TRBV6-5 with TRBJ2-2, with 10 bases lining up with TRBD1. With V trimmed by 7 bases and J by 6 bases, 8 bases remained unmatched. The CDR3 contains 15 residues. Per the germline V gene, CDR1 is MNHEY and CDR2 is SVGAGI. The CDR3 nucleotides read TGTGCCAGCACTCCGGGACAGGGGTACTCCGGGGAGCTGTTTTTT. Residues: CASTPGQGYSGELFF.

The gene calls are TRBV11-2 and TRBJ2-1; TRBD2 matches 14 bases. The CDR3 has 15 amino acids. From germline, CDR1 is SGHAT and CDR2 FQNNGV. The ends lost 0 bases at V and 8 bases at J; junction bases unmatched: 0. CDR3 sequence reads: CASSLEGLAGDEQFF. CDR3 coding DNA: TGTGCCAGCAGCTTAGAGGGACTAGCGGGGGATGAGCAGTTCTTC. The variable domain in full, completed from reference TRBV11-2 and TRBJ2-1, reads EAGVAQSPRYKIIEKRQSVAFWCNPISGHATLYWYQQILGQGPKLLIQFQNNGVVDDSQLPKDRFSAERLKGVDSTLKIQPAKLEDSAVYLCASSLEGLAGDEQFFGPGTRLTVL.

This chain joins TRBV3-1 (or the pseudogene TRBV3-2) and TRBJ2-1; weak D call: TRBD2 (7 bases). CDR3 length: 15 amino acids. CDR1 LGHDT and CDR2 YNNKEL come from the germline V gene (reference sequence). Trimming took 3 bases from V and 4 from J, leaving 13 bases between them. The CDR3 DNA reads TGTGCCAGCAGCCATTGGGGGGGCAAGTACAATGAGCAGTTCTTC. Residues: CASSHWGGKYNEQFF.

CDR3 region: CASSLEQDYGYTF. CDR3 nucleotide sequence: TGTGCCAGCAGCTTAGAGCAGGACTATGGCTACACCTTC. This sequence joins TRBV7-9 and TRBJ1-2; the D is unclear. This CDR3 has 13 amino acids. V shed 1 base and J shed 3 bases, with 6 bases lying between them. Germline loops: CDR1 SEHNR, CDR2 FQNEAQ (reference sequence). The full variable domain, rest sourced from reference TRBV7-9 and TRBJ1-2, is DTGVSQNPRHKITKRGQNVTFRCDPISEHNRLYWYRQTLGQGPEFLTYFQNEAQLEKSRLLSDRFSAERPKGSFSTLEIQRTEQGDSAMYLCASSLEQDYGYTFGSGTRLTVV.

CDR3 loop: CASSNTDRLSADTQYF. In nucleotides, the CDR3 is TGTGCCAGCAGCAACACGGACAGGCTTTCGGCAGATACGCAGTATTTT. The rearrangement joins TRBV7-3 to TRBJ2-3; 7 nucleotides line up with TRBD1. The V and J ends lost 5 bases and 4 bases, in that order; junction bases with no gene match: 12. Germline V gene sequence: CDR1 SGHTA, CDR2 FQGTGA. CDR3 size: 16 residues.

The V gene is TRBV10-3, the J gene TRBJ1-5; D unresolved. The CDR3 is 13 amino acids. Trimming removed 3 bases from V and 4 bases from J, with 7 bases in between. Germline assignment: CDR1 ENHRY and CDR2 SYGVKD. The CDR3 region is CAISERRNQPQHF. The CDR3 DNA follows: TGTGCCATCAGTGAACGGAGAAATCAGCCCCAGCATTTT.

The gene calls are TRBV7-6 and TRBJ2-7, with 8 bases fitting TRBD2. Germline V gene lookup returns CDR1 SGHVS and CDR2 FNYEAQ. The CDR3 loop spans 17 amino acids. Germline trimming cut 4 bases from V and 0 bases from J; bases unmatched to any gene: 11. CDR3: CASSSRPTSGFSYEQYF. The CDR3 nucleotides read TGTGCCAGCAGCTCAAGACCTACTAGCGGTTTCTCCTACGAGCAGTACTTC.

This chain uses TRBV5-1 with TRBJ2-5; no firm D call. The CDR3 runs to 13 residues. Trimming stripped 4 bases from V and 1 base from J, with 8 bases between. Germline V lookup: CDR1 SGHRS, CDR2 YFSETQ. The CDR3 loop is CASSGQSQETQYF. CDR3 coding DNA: TGCGCCAGCAGCGGGCAAAGCCAAGAGACCCAGTACTTC.

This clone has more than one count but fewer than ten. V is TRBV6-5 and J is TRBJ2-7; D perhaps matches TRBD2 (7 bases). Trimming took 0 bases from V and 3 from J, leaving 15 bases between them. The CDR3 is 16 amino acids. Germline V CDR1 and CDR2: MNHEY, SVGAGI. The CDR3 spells CASSYSPPGEGYEQYF. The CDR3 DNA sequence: TGTGCCAGCAGTTACTCCCCCCCAGGGGAGGGCTACGAGCAGTACTTC.

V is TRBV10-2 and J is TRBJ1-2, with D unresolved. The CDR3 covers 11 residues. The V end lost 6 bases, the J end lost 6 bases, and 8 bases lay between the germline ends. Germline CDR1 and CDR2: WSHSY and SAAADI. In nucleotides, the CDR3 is TGCGCCAGCAGACGAAGCGATGGCTACACCTTC. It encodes CASRRSDGYTF.

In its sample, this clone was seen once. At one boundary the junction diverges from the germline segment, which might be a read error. CDR3 region: CASSLGQGANEKLFF. CDR3 DNA sequence: TGTGCTAGCAGCTTGGGACAGGGGGCTAATGAAAAACTGTTTTTT. The chain employs TRBV7-7 and TRBJ1-4; the match to TRBD1 covers 11 bases. CDR3 size: 15 residues. The germline gives CDR1 SSHAT, CDR2 FNYEAQ (reference sequence).

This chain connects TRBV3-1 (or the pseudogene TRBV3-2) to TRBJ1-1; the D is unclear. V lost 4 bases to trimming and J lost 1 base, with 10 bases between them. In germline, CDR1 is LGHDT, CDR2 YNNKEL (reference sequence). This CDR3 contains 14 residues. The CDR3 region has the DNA TGTGCCAGCAGCCGTGATCAGAAGAACACTGAAGCTTTCTTT. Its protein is CASSRDQKNTEAFF.

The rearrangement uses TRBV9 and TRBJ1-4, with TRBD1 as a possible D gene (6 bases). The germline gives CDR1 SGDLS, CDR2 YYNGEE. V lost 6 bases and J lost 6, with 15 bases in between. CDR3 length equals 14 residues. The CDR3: CASTSRGGDEKLFF. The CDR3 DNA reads TGTGCCAGCACCAGCAGGGGAGGGGATGAAAAACTGTTTTTT.

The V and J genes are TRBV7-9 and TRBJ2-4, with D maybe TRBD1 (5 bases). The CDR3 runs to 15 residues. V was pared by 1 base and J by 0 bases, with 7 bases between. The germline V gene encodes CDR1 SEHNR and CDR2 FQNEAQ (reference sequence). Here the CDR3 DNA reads TGTGCCAGCAGCTTAGAGGGGCTAGCCAAAAACATTCAGTACTTC. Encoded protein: CASSLEGLAKNIQYF.

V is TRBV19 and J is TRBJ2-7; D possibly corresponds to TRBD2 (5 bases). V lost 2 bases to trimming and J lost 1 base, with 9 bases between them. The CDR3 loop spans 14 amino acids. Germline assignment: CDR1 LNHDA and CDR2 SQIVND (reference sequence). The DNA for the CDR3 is TGTGCCAGTAGTATATCTCCGGGATCCTACGAGCAGTACTTC. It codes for CASSISPGSYEQYF.

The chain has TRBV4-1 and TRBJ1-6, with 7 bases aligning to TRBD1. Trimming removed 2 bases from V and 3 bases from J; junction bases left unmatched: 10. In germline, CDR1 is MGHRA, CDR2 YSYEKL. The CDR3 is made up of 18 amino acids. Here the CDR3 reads CASSQPRDSLFYNSPLHF. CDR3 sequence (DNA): TGCGCCAGCAGCCAACCCAGGGACAGCCTTTTCTATAATTCACCCCTCCACTTT.

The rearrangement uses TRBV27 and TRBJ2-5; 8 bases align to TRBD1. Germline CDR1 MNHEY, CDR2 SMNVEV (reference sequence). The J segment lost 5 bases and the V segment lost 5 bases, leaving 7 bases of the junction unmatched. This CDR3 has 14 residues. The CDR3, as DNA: TGTGCCAGCAGTCCCGGACAGGGTGTGGAGACCCAGTACTTC. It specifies CASSPGQGVETQYF.

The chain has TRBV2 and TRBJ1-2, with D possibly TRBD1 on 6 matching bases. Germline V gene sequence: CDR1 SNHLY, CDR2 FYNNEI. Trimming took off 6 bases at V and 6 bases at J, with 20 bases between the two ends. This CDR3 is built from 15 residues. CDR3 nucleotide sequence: TGTGCCAGCAGCAACATGGTAGACAGGAATAATGGCTACACCTTC. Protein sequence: CASSNMVDRNNGYTF.

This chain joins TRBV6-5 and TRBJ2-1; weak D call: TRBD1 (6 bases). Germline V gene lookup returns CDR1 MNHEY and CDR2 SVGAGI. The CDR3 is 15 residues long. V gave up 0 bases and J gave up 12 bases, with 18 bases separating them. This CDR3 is CASSYSMSGERGQFF. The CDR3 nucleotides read TGTGCCAGCAGTTACTCGATGTCAGGGGAGAGGGGGCAGTTCTTC.

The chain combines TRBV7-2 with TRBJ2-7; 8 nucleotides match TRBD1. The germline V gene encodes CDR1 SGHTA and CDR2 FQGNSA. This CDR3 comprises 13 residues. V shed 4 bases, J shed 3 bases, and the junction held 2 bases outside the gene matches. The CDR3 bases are TGTGCCAGCAGCTCCGGGACAGGCTACGAGCAGTACTTC. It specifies CASSSGTGYEQYF.

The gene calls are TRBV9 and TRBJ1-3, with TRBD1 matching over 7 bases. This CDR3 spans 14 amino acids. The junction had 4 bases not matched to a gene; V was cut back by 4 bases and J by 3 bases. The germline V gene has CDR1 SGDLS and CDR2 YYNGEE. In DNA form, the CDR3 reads TGTGCCAGCAGCACCGACAGGGATGGAAACACCATATATTTT. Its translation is CASSTDRDGNTIYF.

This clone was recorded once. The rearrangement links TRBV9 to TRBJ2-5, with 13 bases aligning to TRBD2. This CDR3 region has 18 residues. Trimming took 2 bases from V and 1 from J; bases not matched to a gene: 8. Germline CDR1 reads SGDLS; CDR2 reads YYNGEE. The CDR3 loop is CASSVAPRLAGGQETQYF. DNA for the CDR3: TGTGCCAGCAGCGTCGCCCCTAGACTAGCGGGGGGCCAAGAGACCCAGTACTTC.

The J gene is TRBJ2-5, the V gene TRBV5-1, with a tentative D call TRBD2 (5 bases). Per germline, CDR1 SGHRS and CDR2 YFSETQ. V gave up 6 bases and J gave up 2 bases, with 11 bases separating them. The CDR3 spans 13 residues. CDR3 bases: TGCGCCAGCACCCAGCCGGGGCAAGAGACCCAGTACTTC. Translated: CASTQPGQETQYF.

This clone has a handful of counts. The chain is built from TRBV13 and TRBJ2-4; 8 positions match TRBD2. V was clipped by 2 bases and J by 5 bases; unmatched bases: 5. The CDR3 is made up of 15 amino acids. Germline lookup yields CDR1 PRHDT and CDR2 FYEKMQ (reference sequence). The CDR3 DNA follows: TGTGCCAGCAGCTTATTGGGTAGCGGGGAAAACATTCAGTACTTC. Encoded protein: CASSLLGSGENIQYF.